This record looks at one T cell receptor beta chain sequence and its context. Its target is unknown. This sample stems from a study of post-analysis software for immune sequencing data. Study as a whole: As for disease course, relapsing-remitting, secondary progressive and progressive-relapsing multiple sclerosis were all included. Study-wide results and caveats: Comparison of patients with controls showed five TRBV segments more frequent in patients, TRBV5-6, TRBV5-1 and TRBV20-1 among them. The normalized Chao1 diversity of multiple sclerosis patients was significantly lower than that of controls. By F measure, samples from a shared preparation batch strongly co-clustered.

CDR3 size: 15 residues. Germline V gene data show CDR1 as SGHAT and CDR2 as FQNNGV. With 0 bases removed from V and 2 bases from J, the gap between germline ends came to 11 bases. Unique molecular identifiers had been added to the TCR beta cDNA libraries. Each sample of roughly 0.9 to 11 million input T cells yielded roughly 500,000 cDNA molecules, so each molecule approximated one T cell. MiXCR, applied by TCRdb to the PCR reads, yields one record per CDR3 protein. The repertoire holds hundreds of thousands of distinct CDR3 sequences, with roughly 27% as singletons. The chain is built from TRBV11-2 and TRBJ2-7; D is possibly TRBD1 (6 bases). The TCR originated in a girl aged 10 to 17 with multiple sclerosis. The material sequenced was blood. The CDR3 coding sequence is TGTGCCAGCAGCTTAGATACACAGGGTCCCTACGAGCAGTACTTC. Protein product: CASSLDTQGPYEQYF.